The 25 T cell receptor beta chains given below trace back to one sample, sequenced in a study of T cell responses to AZD1222 COVID-19 vaccine. The data were produced by immunoSEQ multiplex PCR, yet TCRdb's version contains in-frame clones alone and is incomplete. This sample has approximately 96,000 clones, with about 89% found just once. Sequences were derived from peripheral blood, sampled 28 days after the second AZD1222 dose. The receptors come from an adult who received the AZD1222 COVID-19 vaccine.

The rearrangement joins TRBV28 to TRBJ1-5; 8 positions match TRBD1. The CDR3 has 17 amino acids. Germline V lookup: CDR1 MDHEN, CDR2 SYDVKM. V shed 1 base and J 2 bases; nucleotides not matched to a gene: 7. CDR3 sequence (DNA): TGTGCCAGCAGTTTATACGGACAGGGCTGGGGCAATCAGCCCCAGCATTTT. Protein product: CASSLYGQGWGNQPQHF.

The CDR3 DNA reads TGTGCCAGCAGGGGGGGACAGGGGTCTTCACCCCTCCACTTT. Its protein is CASRGGQGSSPLHF. This chain uses TRBV7-9 with TRBJ1-6; TRBD1 matches at 10 bases. CDR3 length: 14 amino acids. Germline CDR1 reads SEHNR; CDR2 reads FQNEAQ (reference sequence). V gave up 6 bases and J gave up 9 bases; unmatched junction bases: 5.

The CDR3, as DNA: TGTGCCAGCTCACCACGAGGCGGGAGGGGCTCCTACGAGCAGTACTTC. Its protein is CASSPRGGRGSYEQYF. The chain couples TRBV18 to TRBJ2-7; 9 bases line up with TRBD2. Looked up from germline, CDR1 is KGHSH and CDR2 is LQKENI. The V and J ends lost 1 base and 0 bases, in that order; junction bases with no gene match: 4. CDR3 length: 16 residues.

The J gene is TRBJ1-5, the V gene TRBV10-2, with a possible D match to TRBD1 (5 bases). Per the germline V gene, CDR1 is WSHSY and CDR2 is SAAADI. This CDR3 has 17 amino acids. Trimming removed 5 bases at V and 0 bases at J, with 17 bases between. DNA for the CDR3: TGCGCCAGCAGTAACGGGGGTCGGGGTAATAGCAATCAGCCCCAGCATTTT. Protein sequence: CASSNGGRGNSNQPQHF.

This clone was found a few times. This chain uses TRBV28 with TRBJ1-2, with 8 bases that match TRBD1. V dropped 3 bases and J dropped 7; count of bases not matched to a gene: 7. Looked up from germline, CDR1 is MDHEN and CDR2 is SYDVKM. The CDR3 has 14 residues. The CDR3 DNA reads TGTGCCAGCAGTTTTGCCCAGGGGGCGGCTGGCTACACCTTC. Its protein is CASSFAQGAAGYTF.

The J gene is TRBJ1-2, the V gene TRBV5-1; D remains ambiguous. The CDR3 is 13 amino acids. Trimming removed 1 base at V and 8 bases at J, with 12 bases between. Germline V gives CDR1 SGHRS, CDR2 YFSETQ. Written as DNA, the CDR3 is TGCGCCAGCAGCTTGATGAGGGCGGAGGGCTACACCTTC. This gives the protein CASSLMRAEGYTF.

The chain combines TRBV29-1 with TRBJ1-1; 9 positions match TRBD1. Germline assignment: CDR1 SQVTM and CDR2 ANQGSEA. The V gene end was trimmed by 7 bases and the J gene end by 4 bases; junction bases not matched to a gene: 7. The CDR3 has 13 amino acids. The CDR3 protein is CSADRGSLTEAFF. The CDR3 DNA reads as TGCAGCGCTGACAGGGGGTCGCTCACTGAAGCTTTCTTT.

The rearrangement links TRBV30 to TRBJ1-1; no firm D call. Germline CDR1 GTSNPN, CDR2 SVGIG (reference sequence). CDR3 size: 13 residues. With 0 bases removed from V and 4 bases from J, the gap between germline ends came to 9 bases. CDR3 sequence reads: CAWSVLGSTEAFF. CDR3 in DNA: TGTGCCTGGAGTGTACTCGGGAGCACTGAAGCTTTCTTT. The whole variable domain, filled in from reference TRBV30 and TRBJ1-1, reads SQTIHQWPATLVQPVGSPLSLECTVEGTSNPNLYWYRQAAGRGLQLLFYSVGIGQISSEVPQNLSASRPQDRQFILSSKKLLLSDSGFYLCAWSVLGSTEAFFGQGTRLTVV.

The chain joins TRBV3-1 (or the pseudogene TRBV3-2) to TRBJ1-2; a possible D gene is TRBD1 (6 bases). This CDR3 has 13 amino acids. V shed 4 bases and J shed 8 bases, with 14 bases lying between them. The germline CDR1 and CDR2 sequences are LGHDT and YNNKEL (reference sequence). For the CDR3, the DNA is TGTGCCAGCAGCCCTACAGGGTTGTTGGGCTACACCTTC. Translated, it gives CASSPTGLLGYTF.

This rearrangement joins TRBV7-2 to TRBJ1-2; D gene uncertain. This CDR3 region has 13 residues. Trimming took 1 base from V and 4 from J, leaving 7 bases between them. The germline gives CDR1 SGHTA, CDR2 FQGNSA. The CDR3 bases are TGTGCCAGCAGCTTAGTAGGTAGCTATGGCTACACCTTC. It is translated as CASSLVGSYGYTF.

CDR3 loop: CASSLQTGYGYTF. The CDR3 bases are TGTGCCAGCAGCTTGCAGACAGGGTATGGCTACACCTTC. The chain links TRBV7-9 to TRBJ1-2; 7 bases are shared with TRBD1. V lost 3 bases, J lost 5 bases, and 3 bases stayed unmatched. The CDR3 is made up of 13 amino acids. The germline CDR1 and CDR2 sequences are SEHNR and FQNEAQ (reference sequence).

The chain carries TRBV5-1 and TRBJ2-7; TRBD1 matches 10 bases. The CDR3 spans 15 residues. The V gene end was trimmed by 4 bases and the J gene end by 4 bases; junction bases not matched to a gene: 8. Germline loops: CDR1 SGHRS, CDR2 YFSETQ. CDR3 loop: CASSRTGQGRYEQYF. The CDR3 DNA sequence: TGCGCCAGCAGCCGGACGGGACAGGGGCGATACGAGCAGTACTTC.

CDR3 in DNA: TGTGCCAGCAGCTTAGATTTGGGGGAGGGAAACACCATATATTTT. Encoded protein: CASSLDLGEGNTIYF. The chain uses TRBV7-8 and TRBJ1-3; tentatively, D is TRBD1 (5 bases). This CDR3 contains 15 residues. Trimming took 1 base from V and 4 from J, leaving 11 bases between them. Germline-derived CDR1 and CDR2 are SGHVS and FQNEAQ.

CDR3 loop: CASSFGSSGRSTDTQYF. The CDR3, as DNA: TGTGCCAGCAGCTTTGGGTCTAGCGGGAGGAGCACAGATACGCAGTATTTT. The rearrangement links TRBV7-3 to TRBJ2-3; 11 nucleotides align to TRBD2. CDR1 is SGHTA, CDR2 FQGTGA, per germline. Trimming at V came to 3 bases and at J to 0 bases, leaving 5 bases not matched to a gene. This CDR3 is 17 amino acids long.

The J gene is TRBJ1-3, the V gene TRBV5-4; TRBD1 agrees at 7 bases. J lost 0 bases, V lost 4 bases, and 1 base had no gene match. The CDR3 has 14 amino acids. CDR1 and CDR2 from the germline V gene are SGHNT and YYREEE (reference sequence). The CDR3 DNA is TGTGCCAGCAGCGGGGACAGCTCTGGAAACACCATATATTTT. This sequence encodes CASSGDSSGNTIYF.

The V gene is TRBV5-6, the J gene TRBJ2-7; 7 bases fit TRBD2. Germline values: CDR1 SGHDT, CDR2 YYEEEE. This CDR3 region has 15 residues. Trimming removed 1 base from V and 4 bases from J; junction bases left unmatched: 8. CDR3 in DNA: TGTGCCAGCAGCTTGCCTAGCGGCGCCTTTTACGAGCAGTACTTC. Translated: CASSLPSGAFYEQYF.

A remark on this clone: At one boundary the junction diverges from the germline segment, which might be a read error. The chain carries TRBV27 and TRBJ2-7, with 8 bases matching TRBD1. This CDR3 comprises 14 residues. Germline lookup yields CDR1 MNHEY and CDR2 SMNVEV (reference sequence). CDR3 region: CASSFAPGGLNPHF. In nucleotides, the CDR3 is TGTGCCAGCAGTTTTGCCCCAGGGGGCTTGAATCCGCACTTC.

The V call is TRBV4-1, the J call TRBJ2-7; D may correspond to TRBD1 or TRBD2 (5 bases each). V lost 0 bases to trimming and J lost 4 bases, with 13 bases between them. Germline V gives CDR1 MGHRA, CDR2 YSYEKL. The CDR3 is made up of 15 amino acids. CDR3: CASSQDPQGAYEQYF. The CDR3 DNA reads TGCGCCAGCAGCCAAGACCCCCAGGGAGCTTACGAGCAGTACTTC.

V gene TRBV6-4 combines with J gene TRBJ2-6, with a tentative D call TRBD1 (6 bases). This CDR3 comprises 16 residues. Per the germline V gene, CDR1 is MRHNA and CDR2 is SNTAGT. Trimming took off 6 bases at V and 0 bases at J, with 12 bases between the two ends. CDR3 in amino acids: CASSLSGDSGANVLTF. Written as DNA, the CDR3 is TGTGCCAGCAGCCTATCAGGGGACTCTGGGGCCAACGTCCTGACTTTC.

The rearrangement joins TRBV11-2 to TRBJ2-7; weak D call: TRBD1 (6 bases). Trimming cost V 10 bases and J 7 bases, with 14 bases left between them. This CDR3 contains 11 residues. CDR1 and CDR2 from the germline V gene are SGHAT and FQNNGV. The CDR3 DNA reads TGTGCCATCCTAACAGGGAAGGAGCAGTACTTC. Protein sequence: CAILTGKEQYF.

The rearrangement links TRBV19 to TRBJ1-2; possibly TRBD1 for D (6 bases). The CDR3 totals 17 residues. Trimming shortened V by 7 bases and J by 1 base, and 22 bases separated the two germline ends. The germline V gene has CDR1 LNHDA and CDR2 SQIVND (reference sequence). This CDR3 reads CASTLGGSGAGNYGYTF. CDR3 DNA: TGTGCCAGTACCCTAGGTGGATCGGGGGCGGGTAACTATGGCTACACCTTC.

The V and J genes are TRBV19 and TRBJ1-1, with 8 positions matching TRBD1. From germline, CDR1 is LNHDA and CDR2 SQIVND (reference sequence). This CDR3 has 13 residues. Unmatched junction bases numbered 4, after V lost 6 bases and J lost 4 bases. The CDR3 bases are TGTGCCAGTAGCGGACAGGGAGGCACTGAAGCTTTCTTT. It yields the protein CASSGQGGTEAFF.

J is TRBJ1-2 and V is TRBV6-5, with TRBD1 matching over 11 bases. After removal of 6 bases from V and 6 bases from J, the junction contained 6 bases not matched to a gene. This CDR3 comprises 14 residues. Per the germline V gene, CDR1 is MNHEY and CDR2 is SVGAGI. The chain's CDR3 is CASRTGQGADGYTF. CDR3 nucleotides: TGTGCCAGCAGGACCGGACAGGGGGCCGATGGCTACACCTTC.

The chain uses TRBV27 and TRBJ2-2; tentative D call: TRBD2 (5 bases). Germline V gene data show CDR1 as MNHEY and CDR2 as SMNVEV (reference sequence). This CDR3 region has 16 residues. V dropped 7 bases and J dropped 1 base, with 16 bases sitting between them. DNA for the CDR3: TGTGCCAGCACCCGAACCCCACTAGGGAACACCGGGGAGCTGTTTTTT. It is translated as CASTRTPLGNTGELFF.

V gene TRBV28 combines with J gene TRBJ1-1; D is possibly TRBD1 (5 bases). The CDR3 has 19 amino acids. V lost 1 base and J lost 0, with 21 bases in between. Germline V CDR1 and CDR2: MDHEN, SYDVKM. The CDR3, as DNA: TGTGCCAGCAGTTTATCCCTGTTACAGGTTACCGTTTTGAACACTGAAGCTTTCTTT. It codes for CASSLSLLQVTVLNTEAFF.